This T cell receptor (beta chain) was sequenced during a study of blood T cells in healthy people across ages. Study-level findings and limits: Naive CD4+ cells and diversity were both higher in long-lived donors than in aged donors.

With regard to this clonotype: Its antigen remains unidentified.

Combining a sample-barcoded 5' primer with a J-beta primer mix, a second PCR ran for roughly 6 to 11 cycles. One entry per CDR3 protein results from TCRdb running MiXCR on the 5' RACE reads. The table shows about 640,000 distinct CDR3 sequences, with approximately 50% occurring only once. In terms of origin and age, donors were healthy Caucasian individuals from Russia aged roughly 6 to 95. Samples each yielded at least 6 micrograms of total RNA. Per germline, CDR1 MGHDK and CDR2 SYGVNS. V trimming: 6 bases; J trimming: 4 bases; junction bases outside the gene matches: 7. This CDR3 contains 14 residues.

The V gene is TRBV25-1, the J gene TRBJ2-3; 7 bases map to TRBD2. The clonotype comes from a man in his fifties or sixties in good health. Input material: blood. The CDR3 protein is CASREAGSPDTQYF. CDR3 DNA: TGTGCCAGCAGGGAAGCGGGATCACCAGATACGCAGTATTTT.